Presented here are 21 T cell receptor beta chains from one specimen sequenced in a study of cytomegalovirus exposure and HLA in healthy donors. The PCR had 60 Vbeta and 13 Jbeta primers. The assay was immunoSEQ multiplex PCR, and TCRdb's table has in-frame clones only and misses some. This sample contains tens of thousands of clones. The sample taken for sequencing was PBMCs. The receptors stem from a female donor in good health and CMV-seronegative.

CDR3 nucleotide sequence: TGCGCCAGCAGCTTTTCGGCGCAGGGGAACTATGGCTACACCTTC. It translates to CASSFSAQGNYGYTF. V is TRBV5-1 and J is TRBJ1-2; the D gene is possibly TRBD1 (6 bases). V dropped 2 bases and J dropped 2 bases, with 13 bases sitting between them. The CDR3 sequence is 15 residues long. Germline CDR1 is SGHRS and CDR2 is YFSETQ.

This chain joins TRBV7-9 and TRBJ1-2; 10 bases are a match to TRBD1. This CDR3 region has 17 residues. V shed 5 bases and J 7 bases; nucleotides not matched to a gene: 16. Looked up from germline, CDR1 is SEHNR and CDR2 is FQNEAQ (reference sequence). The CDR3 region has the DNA TGTGCCAGCAGCCCCCCCCTAGTTGGACAGGGGGTTCTTGGCTACACCTTC. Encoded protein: CASSPPLVGQGVLGYTF.

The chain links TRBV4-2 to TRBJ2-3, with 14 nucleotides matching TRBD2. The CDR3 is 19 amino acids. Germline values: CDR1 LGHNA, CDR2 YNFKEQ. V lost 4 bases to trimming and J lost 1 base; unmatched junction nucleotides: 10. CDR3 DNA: TGTGCCAGCAGCCGACAACCGGGACTAGCGGGAGATCGCACAGATACGCAGTATTTT. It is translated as CASSRQPGLAGDRTDTQYF.

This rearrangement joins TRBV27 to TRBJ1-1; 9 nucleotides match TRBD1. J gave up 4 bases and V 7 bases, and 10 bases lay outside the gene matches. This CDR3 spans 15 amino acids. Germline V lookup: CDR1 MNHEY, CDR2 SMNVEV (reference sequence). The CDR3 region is CASMHRRQGGTEAFF. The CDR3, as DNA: TGTGCCAGCATGCATAGAAGACAGGGGGGCACTGAAGCTTTCTTT.

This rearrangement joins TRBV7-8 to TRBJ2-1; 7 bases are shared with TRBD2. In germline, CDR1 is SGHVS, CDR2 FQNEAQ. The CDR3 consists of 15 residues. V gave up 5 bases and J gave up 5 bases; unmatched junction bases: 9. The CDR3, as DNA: TGTGCCAGCAGCCCGAAGCGGGACCTACACAATGAGCAGTTCTTC. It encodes CASSPKRDLHNEQFF.

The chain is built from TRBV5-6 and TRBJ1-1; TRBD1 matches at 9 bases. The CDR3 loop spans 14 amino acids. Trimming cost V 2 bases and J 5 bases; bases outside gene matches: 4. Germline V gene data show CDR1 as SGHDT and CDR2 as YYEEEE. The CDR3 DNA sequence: TGTGCCAGCAGCTTAGGGACAGGGAGAACTGAAGCTTTCTTT. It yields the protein CASSLGTGRTEAFF.

Here the CDR3 DNA reads TGTGCCAGCAGCCCGGGACAGGGCGAAGATGAAAAACTGTTTTTT. Amino acid sequence: CASSPGQGEDEKLFF. The rearrangement links TRBV5-4 to TRBJ1-4; 9 bases fit TRBD1. The J segment lost 6 bases and the V segment lost 4 bases, leaving 7 bases of the junction unmatched. The CDR3 is 15 residues long. Germline V gene sequence: CDR1 SGHNT, CDR2 YYREEE (reference sequence).

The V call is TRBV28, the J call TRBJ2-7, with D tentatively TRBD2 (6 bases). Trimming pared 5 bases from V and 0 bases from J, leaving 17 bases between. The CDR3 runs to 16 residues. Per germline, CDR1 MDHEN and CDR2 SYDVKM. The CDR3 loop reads CASSRVGGFRSYEQYF. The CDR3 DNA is TGTGCCAGCAGTCGCGTTGGAGGGTTTCGCTCCTACGAGCAGTACTTC.

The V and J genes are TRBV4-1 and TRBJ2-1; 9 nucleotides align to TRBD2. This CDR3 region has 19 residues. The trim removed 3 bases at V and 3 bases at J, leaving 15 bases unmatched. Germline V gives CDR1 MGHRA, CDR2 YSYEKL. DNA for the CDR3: TGCGCCAGCAGCCACATCCTCGGGGGGGTAGCGGGAGTCTACAATGAGCAGTTCTTC. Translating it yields CASSHILGGVAGVYNEQFF.

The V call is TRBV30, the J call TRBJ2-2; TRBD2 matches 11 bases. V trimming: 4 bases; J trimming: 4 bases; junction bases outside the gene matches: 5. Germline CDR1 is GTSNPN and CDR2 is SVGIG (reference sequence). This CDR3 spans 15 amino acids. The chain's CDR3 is CAWNSGGVGTGELFF. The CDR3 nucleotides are TGTGCCTGGAATAGCGGGGGGGTGGGCACCGGGGAGCTGTTTTTT.

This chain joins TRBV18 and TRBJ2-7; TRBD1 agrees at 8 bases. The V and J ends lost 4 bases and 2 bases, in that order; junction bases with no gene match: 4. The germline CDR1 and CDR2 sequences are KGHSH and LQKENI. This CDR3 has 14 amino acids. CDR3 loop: CASSLLGQAYEQYF. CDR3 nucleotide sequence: TGTGCCAGCTCACTACTGGGACAGGCCTACGAGCAGTACTTC.

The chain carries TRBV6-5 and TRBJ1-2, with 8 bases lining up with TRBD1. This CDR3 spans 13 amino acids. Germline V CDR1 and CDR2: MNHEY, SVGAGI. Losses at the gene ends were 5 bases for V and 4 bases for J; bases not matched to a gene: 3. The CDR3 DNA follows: TGTGCCAGCAGTGAGGACAGGGTCTATGGCTACACCTTC. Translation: CASSEDRVYGYTF.

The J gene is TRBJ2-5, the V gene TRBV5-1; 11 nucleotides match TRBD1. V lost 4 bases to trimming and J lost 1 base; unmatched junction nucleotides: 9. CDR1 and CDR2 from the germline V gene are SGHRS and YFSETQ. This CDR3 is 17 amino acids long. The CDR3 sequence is CASSKIRDRGIQETQYF. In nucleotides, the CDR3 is TGCGCCAGCAGCAAGATCCGGGACAGGGGGATCCAAGAGACCCAGTACTTC.

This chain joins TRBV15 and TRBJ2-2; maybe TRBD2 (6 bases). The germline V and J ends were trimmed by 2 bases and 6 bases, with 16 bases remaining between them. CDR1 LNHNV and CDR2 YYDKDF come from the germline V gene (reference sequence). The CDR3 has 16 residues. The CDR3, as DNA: TGTGCCACCAGCAGACCTATCGGGACTCTGGCCGGGGAGCTGTTTTTT. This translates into CATSRPIGTLAGELFF.

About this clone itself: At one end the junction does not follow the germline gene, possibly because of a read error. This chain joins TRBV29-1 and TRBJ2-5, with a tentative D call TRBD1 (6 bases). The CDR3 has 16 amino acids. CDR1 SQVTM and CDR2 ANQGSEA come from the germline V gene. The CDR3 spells CSVEGAQETYQETRYF. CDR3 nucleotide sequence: TGCAGCGTTGAGGGGGCACAGGAGACCTACCAAGAGACCCGGTACTTC.

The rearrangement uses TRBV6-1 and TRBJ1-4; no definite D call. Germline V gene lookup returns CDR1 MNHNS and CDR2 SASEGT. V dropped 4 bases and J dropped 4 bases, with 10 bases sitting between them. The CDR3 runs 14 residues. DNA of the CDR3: TGTGCCAGCAGTGTCTCGGCGGTTAATGAAAAACTGTTTTTT. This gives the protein CASSVSAVNEKLFF.

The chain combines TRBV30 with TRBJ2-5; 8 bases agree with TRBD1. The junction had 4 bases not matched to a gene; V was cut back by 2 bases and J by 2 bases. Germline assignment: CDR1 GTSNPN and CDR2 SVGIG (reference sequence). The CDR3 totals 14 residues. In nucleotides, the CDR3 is TGTGCCTGGAGTCTGACAGGGGTACAAGAGACCCAGTACTTC. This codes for CAWSLTGVQETQYF.

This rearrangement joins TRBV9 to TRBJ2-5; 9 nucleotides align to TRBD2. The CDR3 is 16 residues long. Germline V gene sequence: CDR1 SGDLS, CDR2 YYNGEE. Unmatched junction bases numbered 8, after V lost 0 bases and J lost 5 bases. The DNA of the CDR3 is TGTGCCAGCAGCGTAGGGATAGCGGGGGTTGGGGAGACCCAGTACTTC. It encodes CASSVGIAGVGETQYF.

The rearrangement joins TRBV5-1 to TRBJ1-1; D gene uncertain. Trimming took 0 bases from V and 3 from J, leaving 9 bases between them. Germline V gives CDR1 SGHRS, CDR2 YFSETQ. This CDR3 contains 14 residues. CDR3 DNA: TGCGCCAGCAGCTTGGGAAACGGGGACACTGAAGCTTTCTTT. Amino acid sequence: CASSLGNGDTEAFF.

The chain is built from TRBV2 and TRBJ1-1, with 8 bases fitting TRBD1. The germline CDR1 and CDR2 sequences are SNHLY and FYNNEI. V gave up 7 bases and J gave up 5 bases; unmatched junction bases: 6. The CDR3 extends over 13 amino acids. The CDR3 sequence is CASITGGNTEAFF. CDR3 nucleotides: TGTGCCAGCATTACAGGGGGTAATACTGAAGCTTTCTTT.

The CDR3 reads CASSKDSRKANYGYTF. In DNA form, the CDR3 reads TGTGCCAGTAGTAAGGACTCTAGGAAGGCTAACTATGGCTACACCTTC. The chain employs TRBV19 and TRBJ1-2; D ambiguous. Germline V gene data show CDR1 as LNHDA and CDR2 as SQIVND (reference sequence). There are 16 residues in the CDR3. V dropped 4 bases and J dropped 0 bases, with 15 bases sitting between them.